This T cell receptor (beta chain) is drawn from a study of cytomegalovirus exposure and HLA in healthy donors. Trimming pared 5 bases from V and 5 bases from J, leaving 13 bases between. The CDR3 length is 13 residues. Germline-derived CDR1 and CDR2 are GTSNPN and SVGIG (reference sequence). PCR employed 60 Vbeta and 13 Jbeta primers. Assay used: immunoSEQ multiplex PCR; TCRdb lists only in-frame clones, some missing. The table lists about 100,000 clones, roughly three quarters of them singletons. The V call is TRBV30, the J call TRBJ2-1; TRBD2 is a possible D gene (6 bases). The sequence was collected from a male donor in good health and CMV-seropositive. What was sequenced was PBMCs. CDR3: CAWDIGGHNEQFF. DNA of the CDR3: TGTGCCTGGGACATAGGAGGGCACAATGAGCAGTTCTTC.